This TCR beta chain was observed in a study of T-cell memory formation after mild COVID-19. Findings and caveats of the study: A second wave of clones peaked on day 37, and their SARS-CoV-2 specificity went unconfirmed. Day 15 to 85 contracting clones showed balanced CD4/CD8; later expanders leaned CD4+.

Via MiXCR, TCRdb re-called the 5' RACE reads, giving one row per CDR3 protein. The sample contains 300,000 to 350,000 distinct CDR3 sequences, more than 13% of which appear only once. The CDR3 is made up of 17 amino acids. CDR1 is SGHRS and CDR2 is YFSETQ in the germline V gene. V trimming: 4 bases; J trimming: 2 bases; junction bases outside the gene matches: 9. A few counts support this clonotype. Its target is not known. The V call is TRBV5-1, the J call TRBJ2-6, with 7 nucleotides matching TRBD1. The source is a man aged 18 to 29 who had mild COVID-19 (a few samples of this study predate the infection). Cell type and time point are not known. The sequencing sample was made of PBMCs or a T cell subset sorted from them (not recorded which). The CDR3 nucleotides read TGCGCCAGCAGCGAGGGGGCGCCAGGAGCTGGGGCCAACGTCCTGACTTTC. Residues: CASSEGAPGAGANVLTF.